This T cell receptor (beta chain) was retrieved from a study of CD8 T cells in ankylosing spondylitis. General study results and limits: Ankylosing spondylitis blood seemed to carry a telltale TCR beta motif made of under ten highly homologous variants. Prior literature has documented some motif variants in synovial fluid and blood from reactive arthritis.

Via MiXCR, TCRdb re-called the 5' RACE reads, giving one row per CDR3 protein. This sample has around 150,000 distinct CDR3 sequences, with 25% to 35% found just once. This clonotype has a handful of counts. Its antigen is currently unknown. This receptor was obtained from a male donor with ankylosing spondylitis. Specimen: synovial fluid, either unsorted or a sorted T cell fraction (not recorded which).

The CDR3: CAISEGQGFADTQYF. DNA of the CDR3: TGTGCCATCAGTGAGGGACAGGGGTTCGCAGATACGCAGTATTTT. The genes are TRBV10-3 and TRBJ2-3, with 9 bases that match TRBD1. In germline, CDR1 is ENHRY, CDR2 SYGVKD. The CDR3 contains 15 residues. The ends lost 2 bases at V and 4 bases at J; junction bases unmatched: 4.